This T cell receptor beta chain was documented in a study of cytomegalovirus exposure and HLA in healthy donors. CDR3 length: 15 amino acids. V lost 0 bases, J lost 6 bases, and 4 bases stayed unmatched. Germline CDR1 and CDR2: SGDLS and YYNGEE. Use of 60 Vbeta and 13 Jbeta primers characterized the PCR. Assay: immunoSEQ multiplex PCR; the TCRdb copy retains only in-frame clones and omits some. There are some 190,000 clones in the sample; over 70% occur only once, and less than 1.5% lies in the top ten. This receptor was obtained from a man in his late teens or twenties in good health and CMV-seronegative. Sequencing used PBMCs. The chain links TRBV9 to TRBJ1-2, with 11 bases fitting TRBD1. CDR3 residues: CASSVAGTGGNGYTF. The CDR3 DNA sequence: TGTGCCAGCAGCGTAGCTGGGACAGGGGGGAATGGCTACACCTTC.